Listed here are 6 T cell receptor beta chains from one sample, sequenced in a study of regulatory T cells in long-lasting Graves disease. Time point here: persistent/refractory GD, antithyroid drugs over 5 years with positive TRAb. Construction of the TCR library relied on RNA isolated from PBMCs. Relying on iRepertoire HTBI primers and Arm-PCR of CDR3 regions, the team built TCR beta libraries. TCRdb redid the calling of the multiplex PCR reads with MiXCR, one entry per CDR3 protein. The table shows about half a million distinct CDR3 sequences, with approximately 22% occurring only once. The material sequenced was peripheral blood mononuclear cells (PBMCs), taken when the disease was refractory, from a patient treated with antithyroid drugs. The receptors stem from a female donor with Graves disease.

The chain joins TRBV14 to TRBJ2-7, with D perhaps TRBD2 (6 bases). Germline assignment: CDR1 SGHDN and CDR2 FVKESK. The CDR3 length is 15 residues. V shed 3 bases and J shed 3 bases, with 15 bases lying between them. This CDR3 is CASSQTVGDFYEQYF. The CDR3 bases are TGTGCCAGCAGCCAGACCGTGGGGGACTTCTACGAGCAGTACTTC.

The sample holds a few counts of this clonotype. The chain joins TRBV4-3 to TRBJ1-6; the D is unclear. Germline CDR1 and CDR2: LGHNA and YSLEER. Trimming took 3 bases from V and 5 from J, leaving 5 bases between them. CDR3 length equals 13 residues. The CDR3 nucleotides are TGCGCCAGCAGCCAGAACCATAATTCACCCCTCCACTTT. The encoded protein is CASSQNHNSPLHF.

This clonotype appeared many times. This chain joins TRBV28 and TRBJ2-7; no definite D call. CDR3 length: 12 residues. Germline CDR1 reads MDHEN; CDR2 reads SYDVKM. Trimming removed 5 bases from V and 2 bases from J, with 7 bases in between. The CDR3 protein is CASSHVTYEQYF. The DNA for the CDR3 is TGTGCCAGCAGTCACGTCACCTACGAGCAGTACTTC.

At least ten counts were recorded for this clonotype. The chain joins TRBV24-1 to TRBJ1-5, with D perhaps TRBD1 (5 bases). The CDR3 spans 13 residues. The V gene lost 6 bases and the J gene lost 4 bases, with 9 bases spanning the gap. Per the germline V gene, CDR1 is KGHDR and CDR2 is SFDVKD. DNA of the CDR3: TGTGCCACCAGTCGGGACGGAAATCAGCCCCAGCATTTT. As protein: CATSRDGNQPQHF.

CDR3 amino acids: CASSPGAGSRDTQYF. The DNA of the CDR3 is TGTGCCAGCTCACCCGGGGCAGGGTCTCGAGATACGCAGTATTTT. The rearrangement uses TRBV18 and TRBJ2-3; either TRBD1 or TRBD2 may fit D (5 bases each). The ends were cut back, 3 bases at V and 5 bases at J, with 15 bases in the middle. The germline CDR1 and CDR2 sequences are KGHSH and LQKENI. This CDR3 region has 15 residues.

This clonotype has a handful of counts. V and J are TRBV19 and TRBJ1-4; TRBD1 aligns across 8 bases. Germline V gene data show CDR1 as LNHDA and CDR2 as SQIVND (reference sequence). This CDR3 has 15 amino acids. V was pared by 7 bases and J by 4 bases, with 8 bases of the junction left unmatched. The CDR3 loop is CASTAGTGNNEKLFF. The CDR3 DNA reads TGTGCCAGTACCGCCGGGACAGGCAATAATGAAAAACTGTTTTTT.